These 5 T cell receptor beta chains share one sample of origin, sequenced in a study of T cells after yellow fever vaccination. TCRdb re-analysed the 5' RACE reads in MiXCR, keeping a single row per CDR3 protein. Seen here are over 130,000 distinct CDR3 sequences, about 8% observed once, and the top ten hold roughly 0.73%. Sequencing used CD4+ T cells sorted from PBMCs, obtained 5 days after the yellow fever booster vaccination. The receptors shown here come from a man younger than 45 who received the YFV17D yellow fever vaccine.

There are many counts of this clonotype. The chain combines TRBV27 with TRBJ2-4; D ambiguous. Germline CDR1 MNHEY, CDR2 SMNVEV (reference sequence). The CDR3 covers 15 residues. Trimming stripped 3 bases from V and 4 bases from J, with 13 bases between. As DNA, the CDR3 is TGTGCCAGCAGTTTTATAACAGCTACTAAAAACATTCAGTACTTC. Translation gives CASSFITATKNIQYF.

There are many counts of this clonotype. J is TRBJ2-1 and V is TRBV20-1; maybe TRBD2 (6 bases). The V gene's germline CDR1 is DFQATT and CDR2 SNEGSKA (reference sequence). V dropped 0 bases and J dropped 15 bases, with 18 bases sitting between them. The CDR3 spans 13 residues. As DNA, the CDR3 is TGCAGTGCTAGAGAACCGACGGGACTTGGTCTGTTCTTC. Translation: CSAREPTGLGLFF.

This clonotype was seen ten or more times. The chain is built from TRBV29-1 and TRBJ2-7; D gene uncertain. Germline CDR1 and CDR2: SQVTM and ANQGSEA. V lost 7 bases and J lost 1, with 8 bases in between. CDR3 size: 11 residues. The DNA for the CDR3 is TGCAGCGCCGCGGAGTCCTACGAGCAGTACTTC. Translating it yields CSAAESYEQYF.

This clonotype was observed at least ten times. The rearrangement uses TRBV7-2 and TRBJ2-2; D is unclear. The CDR3 extends over 13 amino acids. From germline, CDR1 is SGHTA and CDR2 FQGNSA. V was clipped by 5 bases and J by 1 base, with 5 bases between them. This CDR3 reads CASSTQNTGELFF. The CDR3 DNA sequence: TGTGCCAGCAGCACTCAGAACACCGGGGAGCTGTTTTTT.

The rearrangement links TRBV6-2 or TRBV6-3 to TRBJ2-1, with D perhaps TRBD2 (6 bases). The CDR3 sequence is 14 residues long. Germline CDR1 MNHEY, CDR2 SVGEGT. V dropped 4 bases and J dropped 8 bases, with 15 bases sitting between them. CDR3 protein: CASSLTLAIHEQFF. The CDR3 DNA reads as TGTGCCAGCAGTTTGACCCTAGCGATCCATGAGCAGTTCTTC.